This is a list of T cell receptor beta chains from one sample in a study of blood T cells in healthy people across ages. A single record per CDR3 protein comes from TCRdb applying MiXCR to the 5' RACE reads. The profile shows 1.6 million or so distinct CDR3 sequences, roughly 30% of them singletons. Sequenced: blood. The origin of the receptors is a young woman in good health. CDR3s include the opening cysteine and the closing phenylalanine or tryptophan. Each record gives: CDR3 DNA, CDR3 protein, J gene, V gene, clone size, D gene. A D gene is named only where the DNA matches it firmly. Expanded clones get a size class; other rows say once, few or many, or leave the size out.

TGCAGTGCTAGTGGGAGGGTGAACACCGGGGAGCTGTTTTTT | CSASGRVNTGELFF | TRBJ2-2 | TRBV20-1 | many | TRBD2
TGCGCCAGCAGCAATTTGGGGTCACAAGAGACCCAGTACTTC | CASSNLGSQETQYF | TRBJ2-5 | TRBV5-1 | few | NA
TGCAGTGCTAGTCCTAGCGGGGGGGCCTCGATAACAGATACGCAGTATTTT | CSASPSGGASITDTQYF | TRBJ2-3 | TRBV20-1 | NA | TRBD2
TGTGCCAGCAGCTCGACTCGGGGCACAGATACGCAGTATTTT | CASSSTRGTDTQYF | TRBJ2-3 | TRBV5-5 | few | NA
TGTGCCAGCAGCTTAGGGACAGGGGGAATACAATATTCACCCCTCCACTTT | CASSLGTGGIQYSPLHF | TRBJ1-6 | TRBV11-2 | NA | TRBD1
TGTGCCAGCAGTTCCGGGACTAGCGGGGGGGAAAAGTACTTC | CASSSGTSGGEKYF | TRBJ2-7 | TRBV2 | NA | TRBD2
TGTGCCAGCAGCTTAGGGACTAGCGTCGATGAGCAGTTCTTC | CASSLGTSVDEQFF | TRBJ2-1 | TRBV7-3 | many | TRBD2
TGCGCCAGCAGCCAAGATACCGGGACGGAGACCCAGTACTTC | CASSQDTGTETQYF | TRBJ2-5 | TRBV4-1 | NA | NA
TGTGCCAGCAGTTACCGGTGGACTCAAGATGAGCAGTTCTTC | CASSYRWTQDEQFF | TRBJ2-1 | TRBV6-5 | NA | NA
TGCGCCAGCAGCCCTAGTGTGTTGACAGATACGCAGTATTTT | CASSPSVLTDTQYF | TRBJ2-3 | TRBV4-1 | NA | NA
TGCGCCAGCAGACCAGACTCTCCTAGGGAGCAGTTCTTC | CASRPDSPREQFF | TRBJ2-1 | TRBV4-1 | few | NA
TGCGCCAGCAGCCACTTAGCGGGGGGAGGCTACGAGCAGTACTTC | CASSHLAGGGYEQYF | TRBJ2-7 | TRBV4-1 | many | TRBD2
TGCAGTGCAAAGGAGAGCGGGAGCTCCTACAATGAGCAGTTCTTC | CSAKESGSSYNEQFF | TRBJ2-1 | TRBV20-1 | few | TRBD2
TGTGCCAGCAGTCAACGGGACGACCAAGAGACCCAGTTCTTC | CASSQRDDQETQFF | TRBJ2-1 | TRBV27 | NA | NA
TGTGCCATCAGTGGAGTAGCGGGAGGTTGGGATACGCAGTATTTT | CAISGVAGGWDTQYF | TRBJ2-3 | TRBV10-3 | few | TRBD2
TGCAGCGTTGTCAAGCGGGAGAACGCTGAGCAGTTCTTC | CSVVKRENAEQFF | TRBJ2-1 | TRBV29-1 | NA | TRBD2
TGTGCCAGCAGTCTGACAAACCATCCAGGGGGCTATGGCTACACCTTC | CASSLTNHPGGYGYTF | TRBJ1-2 | TRBV27 | few | TRBD1
TGTGCCAGCAGCCATAGGACAGGGTGGGGATGGTTCGAAAACATTCAGTACTTC | CASSHRTGWGWFENIQYF | TRBJ2-4 | TRBV21-1 | few | NA
TGTGCCAGCAGCGTTCGTCTGCTTGGGGGGGAGCTGTTTTTT | CASSVRLLGGELFF | TRBJ2-2 | TRBV9 | few | NA
TGCGCCAGCAGCCCCCGGGACAGGGGGCCACGTTGGGACCAAGAGACCCAGTACTTC | CASSPRDRGPRWDQETQYF | TRBJ2-5 | TRBV4-1 | few | TRBD1
TGTGCCATCACGTCTGGTCTAGCAGCAGAGACCCAGTACTTC | CAITSGLAAETQYF | TRBJ2-5 | TRBV10-3 | NA | NA
TGTGCCAGCACGGCCATTCGGACAGGGCCCTCGGGGACCCAGTACTTC | CASTAIRTGPSGTQYF | TRBJ2-5 | TRBV2 | few | TRBD1
TGTGCCAGCAGCTTATCGGAGGGAAGGGACTATGACTACACCTTC | CASSLSEGRDYDYTF | TRBJ1-2 | TRBV11-2 | NA | NA
TGCAGTGCTAGAGATCCTAGCGGGAGGGCAGATACGCAGTATTTT | CSARDPSGRADTQYF | TRBJ2-3 | TRBV20-1 | few | TRBD2
TGTGCCAGCACCCTTCAAGGACAGGGAGATACGCAGTATTTT | CASTLQGQGDTQYF | TRBJ2-3 | TRBV6-1 | few | TRBD1
TGTGCTAGTGGTTTAGGACTAGCGGTCACAGATACGCAGTATTTT | CASGLGLAVTDTQYF | TRBJ2-3 | TRBV12-5 | NA | TRBD2
TGTGCCAGCAGCTTCTGGGCGACAGGGGCGGAGACCCAGTACTTC | CASSFWATGAETQYF | TRBJ2-5 | TRBV7-9 | many | TRBD1